This entry lists 16 T cell receptor beta chains sequenced from one sample in a study of human T cells and chemical hapten exposure. Regarding time point: patch test 2, 6 weeks after DPC sensitization. Treatment specified: therapeutic diphenylcyclopropenone sensitization with weekly scalp DPC. TCRdb re-analysed the RACE reads in MiXCR, keeping a single row per CDR3 protein. The sample comprises roughly 96,000 distinct CDR3 sequences, approximately 9.3% of which are singletons, and approximately 2.2% rests with the top ten. The material was whole blood, obtained in connection with sensitization to the hapten diphenylcyclopropenone (DPC). The receptors were gathered from a woman aged 35 to 49 with alopecia areata. Some clones in this sample may be carry-over from other donors' samples.

V gene TRBV11-2 combines with J gene TRBJ2-3; D is perhaps TRBD2 (5 bases). The CDR3 runs to 15 residues. Germline V CDR1 and CDR2: SGHAT, FQNNGV. V dropped 1 base and J dropped 3 bases, with 11 bases sitting between them. For the CDR3, the DNA is TGTGCCAGCAGCTTAGGCTTAACGGGGACAGATACGCAGTATTTT. Protein sequence: CASSLGLTGTDTQYF.

This clonotype turned up a few times. The genes are TRBV10-2 and TRBJ2-7; 10 bases align to TRBD2. Germline trimming cut 6 bases from V and 3 bases from J; bases unmatched to any gene: 5. Germline CDR1 is WSHSY and CDR2 is SAAADI. The CDR3 spans 14 residues. CDR3 DNA sequence: TGCGCCAGCAGAAAGGGACTAGCGAACTACGAGCAGTACTTC. This codes for CASRKGLANYEQYF.

The rearrangement uses TRBV6-1 and TRBJ2-1; a weak D match, TRBD2 (5 bases). Germline-derived CDR1 and CDR2 are MNHNS and SASEGT. Trimming cost V 9 bases and J 8 bases, with 23 bases left between them. The CDR3 length is 15 residues. CDR3 sequence: CASIPGKFPTYEQFF. In DNA form, the CDR3 reads TGTGCCAGTATCCCGGGGAAGTTCCCTACATATGAGCAGTTCTTC.

The sample holds many counts of this clonotype. The V and J genes are TRBV20-1 and TRBJ1-6; a weak D match, TRBD1 (5 bases). This CDR3 region has 12 residues. Germline V CDR1 and CDR2: DFQATT, SNEGSKA (reference sequence). Trimming left V 6 bases short and J 7 bases short, with 10 bases between. CDR3 sequence: CSARQTNSPLHF. CDR3 DNA sequence: TGCAGTGCCAGACAGACAAATTCACCCCTCCACTTT.

The chain couples TRBV6-1 to TRBJ2-1; 10 bases are shared with TRBD2. This CDR3 is 16 amino acids long. The germline V gene has CDR1 MNHNS and CDR2 SASEGT. The ends lost 1 base at V and 9 bases at J; junction bases unmatched: 9. Here the CDR3 reads CASSEGLAGVMVEQFF. DNA of the CDR3: TGTGCCAGCAGTGAAGGCCTAGCGGGAGTCATGGTTGAGCAGTTCTTC.

This clonotype was seen at least ten times. The genes are TRBV27 and TRBJ2-2; 7 nucleotides match TRBD2. CDR1 and CDR2 (germline): MNHEY, SMNVEV (reference sequence). J was trimmed by 7 bases and V by 4 bases; bases with no gene match: 9. This CDR3 is built from 15 residues. In nucleotides, the CDR3 is TGTGCCAGCAGTTCCCCTTGGGAGGGAGGCGGGGAGCTGTTTTTT. Its protein is CASSSPWEGGGELFF.

The chain links TRBV6-5 to TRBJ2-3; D remains unclear. Germline CDR1 reads MNHEY; CDR2 reads SVGAGI. The CDR3 runs 14 residues. V was pared by 1 base and J by 0 bases, with 5 bases between. The chain's CDR3 is CASSYFQSTDTQYF. The CDR3 coding sequence is TGTGCCAGCAGTTACTTCCAGAGCACAGATACGCAGTATTTT.

With respect to this clonotype: A junction end diverges from the germline sequence, so it may reflect a read error. V gene TRBV29-1 combines with J gene TRBJ2-7, with 9 nucleotides matching TRBD1. This CDR3 contains 11 residues. CDR1 is SQVTM and CDR2 is ANQGSEA in the germline V gene. The chain's CDR3 is CGVQGAGEQYF. The CDR3 DNA follows: TGCGGCGTACAGGGGGCGGGCGAGCAGTACTTC.

This clonotype has at least ten counts. This sequence joins TRBV7-9 and TRBJ1-1, with D unclear. V lost 5 bases, J lost 7 bases, and 20 bases lay in between. Germline CDR1 and CDR2: SEHNR and FQNEAQ (reference sequence). This CDR3 is built from 15 residues. CDR3 residues: CASSGTATGSDEAFF. The CDR3 DNA follows: TGTGCCAGCAGCGGTACCGCGACGGGGTCGGATGAAGCTTTCTTT. The whole variable domain, filled in from reference TRBV7-9 and TRBJ1-1, reads DTGVSQNPRHKITKRGQNVTFRCDPISEHNRLYWYRQTLGQGPEFLTYFQNEAQLEKSRLLSDRFSAERPKGSFSTLEIQRTEQGDSAMYLCASSGTATGSDEAFFGQGTRLTVV.

V gene TRBV5-1 combines with J gene TRBJ2-1; 10 bases align to TRBD2. The CDR3 covers 16 residues. The V gene's germline CDR1 is SGHRS and CDR2 YFSETQ. The junction had 7 bases not matched to a gene; V was cut back by 0 bases and J by 7 bases. CDR3 nucleotides: TGCGCCAGCAGCTTGGCGGCTAGCGGGGGTTCAAATGAGCAGTTCTTC. The encoded protein is CASSLAASGGSNEQFF.

A few counts support this clonotype. The chain uses TRBV18 and TRBJ1-4, with unresolved D. Germline V gene sequence: CDR1 KGHSH, CDR2 LQKENI. This CDR3 has 13 amino acids. V lost 3 bases and J lost 8, with 10 bases in between. CDR3 in amino acids: CASSPLRREKLFF. The CDR3 nucleotides are TGTGCCAGCTCACCCCTGAGACGGGAAAAACTGTTTTTT.

Ten or more counts support this clonotype. This sequence joins TRBV7-9 and TRBJ1-1; tentative D call: TRBD1 (5 bases). Between the trimmed V and J ends, which lost 1 base and 6 bases, there was a span of 15 bases. The CDR3 covers 15 residues. Germline V lookup: CDR1 SEHNR, CDR2 FQNEAQ (reference sequence). The CDR3 reads CASSLVWGRGPEAFF. The CDR3 region has the DNA TGTGCCAGCAGCTTAGTTTGGGGAAGGGGCCCTGAAGCTTTCTTT.

The chain carries TRBV6-1 and TRBJ1-4, with TRBD1 matching over 10 bases. CDR1 is MNHNS, CDR2 SASEGT, per germline. This CDR3 has 15 residues. Germline trimming cut 6 bases from V and 1 base from J; bases unmatched to any gene: 2. The CDR3 here is CASRTGGGTNEKLFF. The CDR3 DNA sequence: TGTGCCAGCAGGACAGGGGGCGGAACTAATGAAAAACTGTTTTTT.

The chain has TRBV20-1 and TRBJ2-5; 7 bases align to TRBD2. In germline, CDR1 is DFQATT, CDR2 SNEGSKA (reference sequence). This CDR3 contains 13 residues. J lost 4 bases, V lost 3 bases, and 5 bases had no gene match. CDR3 nucleotide sequence: TGCAGTGCTAGCGGACTAGAGGGAGAGACCCAGTACTTC. Protein: CSASGLEGETQYF.

V usage is TRBV10-3 and J usage is TRBJ1-2, with D unresolved. Germline V gene lookup returns CDR1 ENHRY and CDR2 SYGVKD. Trimming removed 11 bases from V and 2 bases from J, with 12 bases in between. The CDR3 totals 12 residues. The CDR3, as DNA: TGTGCCGCGCGCCGAGGGAACTATGGCTACACCTTC. Its translation is CAARRGNYGYTF.

This clonotype has at least ten counts. CDR3 sequence: CASSPERYTDTQYF. In DNA, the CDR3 is TGCGCCAGCAGCCCGGAACGCTACACAGATACGCAGTATTTT. The chain joins TRBV4-3 to TRBJ2-3; D remains ambiguous. Germline CDR1 LGHNA, CDR2 YSLEER. V lost 4 bases and J lost 2, with 10 bases in between. This CDR3 has 14 residues.